The present T cell receptor beta chain was sequenced within a study of human T cells and chemical hapten exposure. Study-wide background: Alopecia universalis, totalis or areata was present in patients who were mostly female.

In the original analysis: Counts of TCRs in each sample centred on a median of around 99,000 and extended from around 25,000 to 690,000. TCRdb analysed the RACE reads with MiXCR anew, one entry per CDR3 protein. The V and J calls were not made by the authors but by TCRdb's processing. The data contain fewer than 150,000 distinct CDR3 sequences, around an eighth of them singletons. Specified time point: pre-sensitization, week 0. The treatment is: therapeutic diphenylcyclopropenone sensitization with weekly scalp DPC. Study-wide points: Compared to controls, expanded TCRs made significantly more large clusters of similar CDR3s. TCRs above 1 in 1000 frequency stayed constant with DPC sensitization.

Only a few counts were recorded for this clonotype. The target antigen is unknown. J was trimmed by 6 bases and V by 1 base; bases with no gene match: 7. The germline gives CDR1 SGHTA, CDR2 FQGNSA. CDR3 length: 15 residues. This sequence originates from a woman between 18 and 30 years old with alopecia areata. Some clones in this sample may be carry-over from other donors' samples. Sequenced material: whole blood, taken in connection with sensitization to the hapten diphenylcyclopropenone (DPC). This chain links TRBV7-2 with TRBJ2-7, with 9 bases that match TRBD1. The CDR3 protein is CASSLGGTGRVEQYF. For the CDR3, the DNA is TGTGCCAGCAGCTTAGGGGGGACAGGGAGGGTCGAGCAGTACTTC.